These T cell receptor beta chains were read from a single sample in a study of blood T cell repertoires in COVID-19. Some clones are missing from TCRdb's copy, which holds only in-frame ones; the method was immunoSEQ multiplex PCR. The data hold about 350,000 clones, with around nine tenths observed a single time. The source material was PBMCs or T cells enriched from blood (not recorded which). These receptors all stem from a woman in her thirties who had been exposed to COVID-19. The CDR3 runs from the conserved cysteine through the conserved F or W. The D gene is left open where the match is weak. Some rows have no size entry. The others give once, few or many, or a class for an expanded clone.

size	V	J	D	CDR3	DNA
once	TRBV9	TRBJ1-5	-	CASSSGHPSEPQHF	TGTGCCAGCAGCTCCGGACACCCCTCTGAGCCCCAGCATTTT
-	TRBV10-2	TRBJ1-2	-	CASSSYDRGLYGYTF	TGCGCCAGCAGTTCCTACGACAGAGGCCTCTATGGCTACACCTTC
-	TRBV15	TRBJ1-3	-	CATSRDQEGPGNTIYF	TGTGCCACCAGCAGAGATCAGGAGGGTCCTGGAAACACCATATATTTT
-	TRBV19	TRBJ1-1	-	CASSMVGSGMNTEAFF	TGTGCCAGTAGTATGGTGGGGTCGGGGATGAACACTGAAGCTTTCTTT
-	TRBV11-3	TRBJ2-1	-	CASSLVFGLAGYNEQFF	TGTGCCAGCAGCTTAGTTTTTGGGCTAGCTGGCTACAATGAGCAGTTCTTC
-	TRBV9	TRBJ2-1	TRBD1	CASSLPPGQGNEQFF	TGTGCCAGCAGCCTTCCCCCGGGACAGGGTAATGAGCAGTTCTTC
-	TRBV7-3	TRBJ2-1	TRBD2	CASSPRLAGDYNEQFF	TGTGCCAGCAGCCCCAGACTAGCGGGAGACTACAATGAGCAGTTCTTC
-	TRBV11-1	TRBJ2-7	-	CASSLEWGRTYEQYF	TGTGCCAGCAGCCTAGAATGGGGCCGGACCTACGAGCAGTACTTC
-	TRBV28	TRBJ1-2	-	CASSSDSYGYTF	TGTGCCAGCAGTTCCGACAGCTATGGCTACACCTTC
-	TRBV5-1	TRBJ1-1	TRBD1	CASSLRDRIMNTEAFF	TGCGCCAGCAGCCTCCGGGACAGAATCATGAACACTGAAGCTTTCTTT
-	TRBV19	TRBJ1-4	-	CASSIGATNEKLFF	TGTGCCAGTAGTATAGGAGCAACTAATGAAAAACTGTTTTTT